A selection of T cell receptor beta chains follows, all from one sample in a study of cytomegalovirus exposure and HLA in healthy donors. Generated by immunoSEQ multiplex PCR, the TCRdb table keeps only in-frame clones and is missing some. Its listing shows approximately 58,000 clones. Material: PBMCs. These receptors were collected from a young man in good health and CMV-seropositive. The CDR3 runs from the conserved cysteine through the conserved F or W.

V gene | CDR3 protein
TRBV25-1 | CASTAQGAGGNTIYF
TRBV11-2 | CASSLTGTEHYYGYTF
TRBV28 | CAIDRTGDMDEQFF
TRBV6-4 | CASSVSGGGTDTQYF
TRBV6-4 | CASSDWASGGGYNEQFF
TRBV11-2 | CASSLQGAAGELFF
TRBV5-1 | CASSSGRANEKLFF
TRBV5-1 | CASSPGQETQYF
TRBV7-8 | CASSPGTGLIEQHF
TRBV9 | CASSVPRDVLTF
TRBV10-3 | CATKTSRANEQFF
TRBV5-1 | CASRAGGPNEQFF
TRBV13 | CASSLERSGRLSETQYF
TRBV5-5 | CASSPTGTGMSEAFF
TRBV28 | CASSSGGANDTQYF
TRBV7-2 | CASTGGGTWTTEAFF
TRBV6-4 | CASSDSPNTDTQYF
TRBV6-1 | CASTPGGQLGYGYTF
TRBV6-4 | CASSTQGQQVYTF
TRBV6-5 | CASSRDGDSGNTIYF
TRBV4-1 | CASSQVDMGLAGFNEQFF
TRBV10-3 | CAISDGGMNTEAFF
TRBV6-5 | CASTVDGMSADTQYF
TRBV2 | CASRGTSEKVGEQYF
TRBV18 | CASSRGVTSDYEQYF
TRBV19 | CATTVGGYTF
TRBV15 | CATSRTGLGEKLFF
TRBV6-6 | CASSYQDRDGYTF
TRBV15 | CATSPSCEQYF
TRBV18 | CASSPWGGLADNQPQHF
TRBV29-1 | CSVEGRLALNTEAFF
TRBV6-6 | CASSYSDSANTGELFF
TRBV7-3 | CASSPRDYHNEQFF
TRBV7-3 | CASSIAPDNEQFF
TRBV28 | CASSSSVEAFF
TRBV5-1 | CASSEEPNRGSEAFF
TRBV9 | CASSARGRDQPQHF